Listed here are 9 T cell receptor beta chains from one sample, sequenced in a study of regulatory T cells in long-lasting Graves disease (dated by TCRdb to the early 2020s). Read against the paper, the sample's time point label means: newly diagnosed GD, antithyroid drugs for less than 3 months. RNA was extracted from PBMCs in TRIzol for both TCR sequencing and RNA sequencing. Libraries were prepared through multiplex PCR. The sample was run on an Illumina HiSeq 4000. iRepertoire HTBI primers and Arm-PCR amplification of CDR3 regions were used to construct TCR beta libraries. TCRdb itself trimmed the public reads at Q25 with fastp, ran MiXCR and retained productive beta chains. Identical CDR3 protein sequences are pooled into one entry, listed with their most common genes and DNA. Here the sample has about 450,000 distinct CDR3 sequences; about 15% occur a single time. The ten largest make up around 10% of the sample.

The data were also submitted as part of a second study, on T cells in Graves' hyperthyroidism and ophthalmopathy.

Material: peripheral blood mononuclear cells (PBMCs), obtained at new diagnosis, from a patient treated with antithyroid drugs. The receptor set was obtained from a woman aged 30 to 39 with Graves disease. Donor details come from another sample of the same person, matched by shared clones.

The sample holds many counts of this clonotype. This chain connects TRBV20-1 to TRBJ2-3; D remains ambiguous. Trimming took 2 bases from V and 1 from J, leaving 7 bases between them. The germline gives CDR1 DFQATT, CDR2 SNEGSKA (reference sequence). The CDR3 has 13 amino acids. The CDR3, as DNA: TGCAGTGCTAGAACCGAGGGCACAGATACGCAGTATTTT. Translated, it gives CSARTEGTDTQYF.

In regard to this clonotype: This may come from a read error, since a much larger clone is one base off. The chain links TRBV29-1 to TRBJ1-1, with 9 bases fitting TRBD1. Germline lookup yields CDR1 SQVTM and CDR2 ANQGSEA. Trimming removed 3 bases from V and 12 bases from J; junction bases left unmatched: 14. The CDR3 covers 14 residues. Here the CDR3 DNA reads TGCAGCGTTGACCGGGTAGGACAGGGGAAAGGAACTTTCTTT. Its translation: CSVDRVGQGKGTFF.

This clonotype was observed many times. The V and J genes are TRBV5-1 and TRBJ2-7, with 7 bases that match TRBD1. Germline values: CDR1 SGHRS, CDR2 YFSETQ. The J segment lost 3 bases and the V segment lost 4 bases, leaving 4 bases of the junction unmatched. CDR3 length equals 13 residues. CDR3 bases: TGCGCCAGCAGCCCGGGACAGATCTACGAGCAGTACTTC. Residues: CASSPGQIYEQYF.

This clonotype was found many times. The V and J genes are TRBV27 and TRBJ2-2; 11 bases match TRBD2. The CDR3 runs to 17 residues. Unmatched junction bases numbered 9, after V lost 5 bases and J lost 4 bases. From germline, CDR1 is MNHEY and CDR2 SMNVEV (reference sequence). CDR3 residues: CASSRELAGVGTGELFF. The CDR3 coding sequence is TGTGCCAGCAGTAGGGAACTAGCGGGAGTAGGCACCGGGGAGCTGTTTTTT.

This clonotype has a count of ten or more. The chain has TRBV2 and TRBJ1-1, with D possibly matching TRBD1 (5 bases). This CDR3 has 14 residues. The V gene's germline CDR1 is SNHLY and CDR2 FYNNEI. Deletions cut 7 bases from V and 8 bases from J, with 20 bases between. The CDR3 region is CASNVGTERPEAFF. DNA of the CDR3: TGTGCCAGCAACGTAGGGACGGAAAGGCCCGAAGCTTTCTTT. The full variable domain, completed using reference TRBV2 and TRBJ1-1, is EPEVTQTPSHQVTQMGQEVILRCVPISNHLYFYWYRQILGQKVEFLVSFYNNEISEKSEIFDDQFSVERPDGSNFTLKIRSTKLEDSAMYFCASNVGTERPEAFFGQGTRLTVV.

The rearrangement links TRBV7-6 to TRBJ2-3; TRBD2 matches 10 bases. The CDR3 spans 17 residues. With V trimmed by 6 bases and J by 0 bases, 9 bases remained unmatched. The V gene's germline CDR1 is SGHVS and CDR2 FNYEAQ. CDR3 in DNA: TGTGCCAGCAGTAAGGGGACTAGCGACTCTAGCACAGATACGCAGTATTTT. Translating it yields CASSKGTSDSSTDTQYF.

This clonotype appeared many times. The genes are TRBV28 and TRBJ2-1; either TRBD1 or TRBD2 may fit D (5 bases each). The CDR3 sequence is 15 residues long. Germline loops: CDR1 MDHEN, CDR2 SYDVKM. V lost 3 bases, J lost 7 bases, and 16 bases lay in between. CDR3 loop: CASSLQAGRGNEQFF. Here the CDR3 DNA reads TGTGCCAGCAGTTTGCAGGCAGGGCGAGGGAATGAGCAGTTCTTC.

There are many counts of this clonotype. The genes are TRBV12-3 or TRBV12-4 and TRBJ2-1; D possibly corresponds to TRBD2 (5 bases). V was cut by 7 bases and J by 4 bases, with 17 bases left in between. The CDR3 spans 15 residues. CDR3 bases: TGTGCCAGCACCCCGGCGACGGGAAGATACAATGAGCAGTTCTTC. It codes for CASTPATGRYNEQFF.

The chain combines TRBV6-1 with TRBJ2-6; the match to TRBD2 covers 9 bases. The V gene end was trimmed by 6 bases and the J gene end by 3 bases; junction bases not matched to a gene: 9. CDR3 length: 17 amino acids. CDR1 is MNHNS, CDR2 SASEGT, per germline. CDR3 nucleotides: TGTGCCAGCAGCAGAGCGGGAGGCTTGTATGGGGCCAACGTCCTGACTTTC. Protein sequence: CASSRAGGLYGANVLTF.